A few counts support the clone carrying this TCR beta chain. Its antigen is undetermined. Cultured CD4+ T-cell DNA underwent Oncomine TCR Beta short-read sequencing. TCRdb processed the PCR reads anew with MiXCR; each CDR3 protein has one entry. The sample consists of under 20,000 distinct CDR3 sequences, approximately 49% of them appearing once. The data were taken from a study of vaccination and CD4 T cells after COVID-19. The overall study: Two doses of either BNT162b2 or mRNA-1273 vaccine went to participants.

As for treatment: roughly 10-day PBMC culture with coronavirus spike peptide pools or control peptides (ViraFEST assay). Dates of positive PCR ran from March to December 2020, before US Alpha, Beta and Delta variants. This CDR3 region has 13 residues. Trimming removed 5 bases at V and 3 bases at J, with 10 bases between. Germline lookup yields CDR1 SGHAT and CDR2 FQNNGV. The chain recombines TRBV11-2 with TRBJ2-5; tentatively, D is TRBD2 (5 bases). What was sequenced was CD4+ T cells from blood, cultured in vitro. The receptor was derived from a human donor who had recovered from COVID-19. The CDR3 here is CASSRELKETQYF. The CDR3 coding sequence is TGTGCCAGCAGCCGGGAACTAAAAGAGACCCAGTACTTC.